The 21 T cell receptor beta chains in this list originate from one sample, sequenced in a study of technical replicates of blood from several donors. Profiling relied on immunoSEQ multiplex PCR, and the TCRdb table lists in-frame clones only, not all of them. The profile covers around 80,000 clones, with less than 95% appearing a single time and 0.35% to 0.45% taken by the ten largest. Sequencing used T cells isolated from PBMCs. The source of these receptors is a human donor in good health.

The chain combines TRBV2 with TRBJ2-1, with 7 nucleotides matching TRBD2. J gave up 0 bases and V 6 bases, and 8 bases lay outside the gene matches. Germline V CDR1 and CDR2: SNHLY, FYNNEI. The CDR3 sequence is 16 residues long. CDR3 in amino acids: CASRDSGPSSYNEQFF. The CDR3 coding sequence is TGTGCCAGCAGGGATAGCGGGCCAAGCTCCTACAATGAGCAGTTCTTC.

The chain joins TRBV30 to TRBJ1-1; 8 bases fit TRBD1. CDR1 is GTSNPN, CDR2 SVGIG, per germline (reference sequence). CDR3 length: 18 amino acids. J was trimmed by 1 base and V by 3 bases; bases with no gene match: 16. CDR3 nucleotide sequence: TGTGCCTGGAGGAAGGTCCTGGGACAGGAGCCCCAGAACACTGAAGCTTTCTTT. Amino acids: CAWRKVLGQEPQNTEAFF. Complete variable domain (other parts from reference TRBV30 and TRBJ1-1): SQTIHQWPATLVQPVGSPLSLECTVEGTSNPNLYWYRQAAGRGLQLLFYSVGIGQISSEVPQNLSASRPQDRQFILSSKKLLLSDSGFYLCAWRKVLGQEPQNTEAFFGQGTRLTVV.

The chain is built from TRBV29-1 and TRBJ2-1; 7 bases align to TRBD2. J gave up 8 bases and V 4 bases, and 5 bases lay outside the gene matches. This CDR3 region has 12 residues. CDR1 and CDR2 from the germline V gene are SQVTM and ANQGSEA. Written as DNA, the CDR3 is TGCAGCGTTGGAGGTCTAGCGGATGAGCAGTTCTTC. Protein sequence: CSVGGLADEQFF.

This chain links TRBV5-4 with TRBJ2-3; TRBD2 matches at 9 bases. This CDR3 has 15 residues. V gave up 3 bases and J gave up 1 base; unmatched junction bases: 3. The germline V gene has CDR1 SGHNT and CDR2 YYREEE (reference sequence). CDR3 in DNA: TGTGCCAGCAGCTCGAGGACTAGCGGCACAGATACGCAGTATTTT. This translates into CASSSRTSGTDTQYF.

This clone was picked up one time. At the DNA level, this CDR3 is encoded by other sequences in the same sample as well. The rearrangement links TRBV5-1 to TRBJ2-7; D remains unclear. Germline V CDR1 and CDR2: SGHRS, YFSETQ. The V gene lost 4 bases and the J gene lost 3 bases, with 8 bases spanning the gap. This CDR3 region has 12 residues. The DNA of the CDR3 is TGCGCCAGCAGCCTTACCGGCTACGAGCAGTACTTC. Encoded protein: CASSLTGYEQYF.

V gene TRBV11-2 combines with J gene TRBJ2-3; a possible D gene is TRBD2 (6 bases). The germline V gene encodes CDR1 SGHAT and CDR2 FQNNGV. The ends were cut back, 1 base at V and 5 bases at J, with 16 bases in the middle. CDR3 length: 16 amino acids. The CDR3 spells CASSLAGQGGRDTQYF. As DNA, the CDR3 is TGTGCCAGCAGCTTAGCGGGTCAGGGAGGTAGAGATACGCAGTATTTT.

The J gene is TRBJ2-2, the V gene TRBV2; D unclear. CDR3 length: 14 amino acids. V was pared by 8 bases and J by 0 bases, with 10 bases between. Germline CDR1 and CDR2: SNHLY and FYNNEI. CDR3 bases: TGTGCCAGCTTGGTGGAGACGAACACCGGGGAGCTGTTTTTT. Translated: CASLVETNTGELFF.

In DNA, the CDR3 is TGCGCCAGCAGCCAAGAGTGGCTACAGGGGAGAAAGCGTGTTGGAAACACCATATATTTT. This codes for CASSQEWLQGRKRVGNTIYF. The rearrangement links TRBV4-1 to TRBJ1-3, with 7 nucleotides matching TRBD1. The trim removed 0 bases at V and 3 bases at J, leaving 17 bases unmatched. The CDR3 is 20 residues long. Germline V gene data show CDR1 as MGHRA and CDR2 as YSYEKL.

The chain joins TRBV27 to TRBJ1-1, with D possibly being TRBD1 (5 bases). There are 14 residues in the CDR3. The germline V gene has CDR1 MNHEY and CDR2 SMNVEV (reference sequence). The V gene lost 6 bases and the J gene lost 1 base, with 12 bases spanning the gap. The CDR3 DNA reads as TGTGCCAGCAGACCGGGACTCAGGAACACTGAAGCTTTCTTT. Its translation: CASRPGLRNTEAFF.

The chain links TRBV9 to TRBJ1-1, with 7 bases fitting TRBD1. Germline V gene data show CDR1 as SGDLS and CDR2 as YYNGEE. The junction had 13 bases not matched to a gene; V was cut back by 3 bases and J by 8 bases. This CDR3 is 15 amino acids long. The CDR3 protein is CASSASPETGTEAFF. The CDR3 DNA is TGTGCCAGCAGCGCTTCTCCCGAGACAGGGACCGAAGCTTTCTTT.

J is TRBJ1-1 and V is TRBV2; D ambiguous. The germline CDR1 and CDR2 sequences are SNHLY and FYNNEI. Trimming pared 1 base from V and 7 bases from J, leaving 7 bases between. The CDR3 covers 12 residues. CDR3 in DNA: TGTGCCAGCAGTGAAGGGAGGTTTGAAGCTTTCTTT. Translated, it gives CASSEGRFEAFF.

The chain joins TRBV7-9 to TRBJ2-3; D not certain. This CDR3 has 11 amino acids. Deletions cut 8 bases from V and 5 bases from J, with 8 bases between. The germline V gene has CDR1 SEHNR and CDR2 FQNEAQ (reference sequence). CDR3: CASSIGDTQYF. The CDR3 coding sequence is TGTGCCAGCTCAATCGGAGATACGCAGTATTTT.

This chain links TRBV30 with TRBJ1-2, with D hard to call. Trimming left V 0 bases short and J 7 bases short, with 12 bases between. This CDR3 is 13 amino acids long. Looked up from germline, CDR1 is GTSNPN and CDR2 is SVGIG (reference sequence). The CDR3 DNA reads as TGTGCCTGGAGTGTACTAGGAGGAACTGGCTACACCTTC. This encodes CAWSVLGGTGYTF.

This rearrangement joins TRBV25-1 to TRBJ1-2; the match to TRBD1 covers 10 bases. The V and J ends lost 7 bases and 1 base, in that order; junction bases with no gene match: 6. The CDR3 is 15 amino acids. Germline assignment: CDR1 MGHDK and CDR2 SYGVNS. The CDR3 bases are TGTGCCAGCATGGGACAGGGGAGGCTTAACTATGGCTACACCTTC. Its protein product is CASMGQGRLNYGYTF.

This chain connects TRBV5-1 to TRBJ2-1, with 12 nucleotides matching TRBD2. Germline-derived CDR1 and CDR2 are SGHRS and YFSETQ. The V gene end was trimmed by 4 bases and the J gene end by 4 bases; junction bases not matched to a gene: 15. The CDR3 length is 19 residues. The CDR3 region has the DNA TGCGCCAGCAGCCACAGCCTAGCGGGAGGGCCGCGGGGGTACAATGAGCAGTTCTTC. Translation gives CASSHSLAGGPRGYNEQFF.

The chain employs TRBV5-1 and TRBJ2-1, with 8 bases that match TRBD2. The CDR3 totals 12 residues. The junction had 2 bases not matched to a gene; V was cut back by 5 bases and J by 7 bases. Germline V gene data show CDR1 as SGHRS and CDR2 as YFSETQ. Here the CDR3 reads CASRREGNEQFF. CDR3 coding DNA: TGCGCCAGCAGACGGGAGGGTAATGAGCAGTTCTTC.

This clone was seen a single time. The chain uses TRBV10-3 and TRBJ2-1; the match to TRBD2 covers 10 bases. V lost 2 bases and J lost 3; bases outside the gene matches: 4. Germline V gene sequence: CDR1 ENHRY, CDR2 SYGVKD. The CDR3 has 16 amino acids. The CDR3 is CAISERASGSYNEQFF. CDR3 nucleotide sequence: TGTGCCATCAGTGAGAGGGCTAGCGGGAGCTACAATGAGCAGTTCTTC.

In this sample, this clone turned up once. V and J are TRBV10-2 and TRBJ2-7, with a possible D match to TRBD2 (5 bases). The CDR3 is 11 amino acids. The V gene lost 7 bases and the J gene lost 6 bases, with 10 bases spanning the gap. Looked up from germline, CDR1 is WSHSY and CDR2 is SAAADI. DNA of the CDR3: TGCGCCAGCACCGCGGGTATCGAGCAGTACTTC. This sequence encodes CASTAGIEQYF.

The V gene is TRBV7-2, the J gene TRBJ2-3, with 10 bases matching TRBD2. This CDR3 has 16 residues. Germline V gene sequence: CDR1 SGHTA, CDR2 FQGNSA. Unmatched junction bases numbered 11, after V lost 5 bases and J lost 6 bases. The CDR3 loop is CASSKSLAGVGDTQYF. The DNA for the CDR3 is TGTGCCAGCAGCAAAAGTCTAGCGGGAGTAGGGGATACGCAGTATTTT. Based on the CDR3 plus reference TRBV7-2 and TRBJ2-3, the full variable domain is GAGVSQSPSNKVTEKGKDVELRCDPISGHTALYWYRQSLGQGLEFLIYFQGNSAPDKSGLPSDRFSAERTGGSVSTLTIQRTQQEDSAVYLCASSKSLAGVGDTQYFGPGTRLTVL.

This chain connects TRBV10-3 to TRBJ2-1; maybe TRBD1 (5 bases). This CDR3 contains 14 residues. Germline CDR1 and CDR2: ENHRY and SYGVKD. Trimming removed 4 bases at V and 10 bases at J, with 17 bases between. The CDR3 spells CAISGIPTALEQFF. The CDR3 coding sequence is TGTGCCATCAGTGGGATCCCGACAGCTCTAGAGCAGTTCTTC.

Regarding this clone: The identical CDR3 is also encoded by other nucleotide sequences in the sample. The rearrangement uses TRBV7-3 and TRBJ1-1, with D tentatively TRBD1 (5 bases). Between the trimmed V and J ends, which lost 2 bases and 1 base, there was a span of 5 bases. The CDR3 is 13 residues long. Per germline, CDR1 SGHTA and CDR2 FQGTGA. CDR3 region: CASSLDRNTEAFF. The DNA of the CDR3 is TGTGCCAGCAGCTTAGACAGGAACACTGAAGCTTTCTTT.